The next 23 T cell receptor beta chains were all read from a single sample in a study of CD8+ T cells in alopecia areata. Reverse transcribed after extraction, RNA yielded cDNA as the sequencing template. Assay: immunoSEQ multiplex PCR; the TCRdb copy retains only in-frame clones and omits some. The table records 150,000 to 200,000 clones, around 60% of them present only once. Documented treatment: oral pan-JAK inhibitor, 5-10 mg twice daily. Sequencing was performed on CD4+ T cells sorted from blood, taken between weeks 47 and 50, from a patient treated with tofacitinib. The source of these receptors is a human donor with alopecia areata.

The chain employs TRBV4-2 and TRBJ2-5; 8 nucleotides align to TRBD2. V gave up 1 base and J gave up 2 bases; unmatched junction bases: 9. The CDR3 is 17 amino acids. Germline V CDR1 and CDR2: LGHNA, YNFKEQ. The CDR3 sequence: CASSQGSAGGRQETQYF. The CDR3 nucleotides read TGTGCCAGCAGCCAAGGTTCTGCGGGGGGCCGACAAGAGACCCAGTACTTC.

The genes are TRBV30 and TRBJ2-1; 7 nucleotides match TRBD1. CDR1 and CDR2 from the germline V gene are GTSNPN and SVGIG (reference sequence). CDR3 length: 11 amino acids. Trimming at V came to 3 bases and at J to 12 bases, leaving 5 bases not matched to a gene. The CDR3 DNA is TGTGCCTGGAGGGCAGGGGGACGGCAGTTCTTC. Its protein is CAWRAGGRQFF.

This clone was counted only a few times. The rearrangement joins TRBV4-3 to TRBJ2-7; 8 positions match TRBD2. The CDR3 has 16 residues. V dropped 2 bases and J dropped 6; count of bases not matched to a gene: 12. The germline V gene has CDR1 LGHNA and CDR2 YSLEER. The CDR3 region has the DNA TGCGCCAGCAGCCAAAAATTGGGGGCCGCGGGAGGCGAGCAGTACTTC. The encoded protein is CASSQKLGAAGGEQYF.

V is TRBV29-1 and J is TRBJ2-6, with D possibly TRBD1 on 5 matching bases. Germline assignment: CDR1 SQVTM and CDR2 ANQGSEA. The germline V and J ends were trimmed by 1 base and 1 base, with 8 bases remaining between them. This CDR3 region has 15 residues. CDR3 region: CSVEVGASGANVLTF. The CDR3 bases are TGCAGCGTTGAAGTTGGGGCTTCTGGGGCCAACGTCCTGACTTTC.

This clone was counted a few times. The CDR3 loop reads CASRLPTGNYGYTF. CDR3 DNA: TGTGCCAGCAGATTACCGACAGGGAACTATGGCTACACCTTC. The rearrangement uses TRBV28 and TRBJ1-2; 7 positions agree with TRBD1. V lost 6 bases and J lost 2; bases outside the gene matches: 6. Germline CDR1 and CDR2: MDHEN and SYDVKM. This CDR3 comprises 14 residues.

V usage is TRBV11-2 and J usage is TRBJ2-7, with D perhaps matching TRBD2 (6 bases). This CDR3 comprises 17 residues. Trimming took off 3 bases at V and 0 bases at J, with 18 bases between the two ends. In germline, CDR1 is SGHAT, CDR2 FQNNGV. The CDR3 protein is CASSLGGTGRTSYEQYF. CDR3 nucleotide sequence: TGTGCCAGCAGCTTGGGCGGGACGGGACGGACCTCCTACGAGCAGTACTTC.

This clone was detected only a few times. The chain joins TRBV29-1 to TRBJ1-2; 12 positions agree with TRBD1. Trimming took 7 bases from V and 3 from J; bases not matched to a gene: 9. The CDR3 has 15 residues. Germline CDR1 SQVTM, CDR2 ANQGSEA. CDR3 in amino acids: CSAHGTGGKDYGYTF. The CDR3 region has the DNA TGCAGCGCCCATGGGACAGGGGGCAAGGACTATGGCTACACCTTC.

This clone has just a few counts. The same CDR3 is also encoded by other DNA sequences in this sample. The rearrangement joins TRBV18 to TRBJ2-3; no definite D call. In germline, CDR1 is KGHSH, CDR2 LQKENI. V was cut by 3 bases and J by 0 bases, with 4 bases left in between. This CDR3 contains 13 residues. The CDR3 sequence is CASSPASTDTQYF. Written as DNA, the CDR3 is TGTGCCAGCTCACCCGCTAGCACAGATACGCAGTATTTT. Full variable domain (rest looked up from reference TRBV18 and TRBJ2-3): NAGVMQNPRHLVRRRGQEARLRCSPMKGHSHVYWYRQLPEEGLKFMVYLQKENIIDESGMPKERFSAEFPKEGPSILRIQQVVRGDSAAYFCASSPASTDTQYFGPGTRLTVL.

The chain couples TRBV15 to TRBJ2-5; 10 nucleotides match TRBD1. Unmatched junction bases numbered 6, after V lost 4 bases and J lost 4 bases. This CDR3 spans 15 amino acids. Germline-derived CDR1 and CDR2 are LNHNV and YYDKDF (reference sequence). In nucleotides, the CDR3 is TGTGCCACCAGCAACGACAGGGGGCGCGGAGAGACCCAGTACTTC. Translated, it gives CATSNDRGRGETQYF.

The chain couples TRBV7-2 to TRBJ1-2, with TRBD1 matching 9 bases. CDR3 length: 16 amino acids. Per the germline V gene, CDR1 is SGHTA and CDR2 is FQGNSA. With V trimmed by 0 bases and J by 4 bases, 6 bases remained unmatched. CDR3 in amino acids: CASSLASDRGAYGYTF. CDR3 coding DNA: TGTGCCAGCAGCTTAGCGTCCGACAGGGGGGCCTATGGCTACACCTTC.

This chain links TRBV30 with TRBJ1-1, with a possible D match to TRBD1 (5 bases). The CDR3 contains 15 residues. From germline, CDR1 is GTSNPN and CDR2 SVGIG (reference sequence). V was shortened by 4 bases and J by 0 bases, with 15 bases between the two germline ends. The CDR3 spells CAWTRAGLVNTEAFF. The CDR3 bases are TGTGCCTGGACTCGAGCAGGGCTGGTGAACACTGAAGCTTTCTTT.

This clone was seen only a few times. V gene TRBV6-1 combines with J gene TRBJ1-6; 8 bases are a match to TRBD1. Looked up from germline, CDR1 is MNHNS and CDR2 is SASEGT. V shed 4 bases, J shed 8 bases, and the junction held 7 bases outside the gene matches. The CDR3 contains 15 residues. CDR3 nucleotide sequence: TGTGCCAGCAGTGTTACCGGGACAGGCGATTCACCCCTCCACTTT. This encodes CASSVTGTGDSPLHF.

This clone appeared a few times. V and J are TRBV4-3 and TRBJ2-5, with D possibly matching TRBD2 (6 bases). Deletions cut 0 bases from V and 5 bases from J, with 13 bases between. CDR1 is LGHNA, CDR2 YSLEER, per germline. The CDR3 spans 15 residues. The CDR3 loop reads CASSQDGRDWETQYF. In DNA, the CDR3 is TGCGCCAGCAGCCAAGATGGGCGGGATTGGGAGACCCAGTACTTC.

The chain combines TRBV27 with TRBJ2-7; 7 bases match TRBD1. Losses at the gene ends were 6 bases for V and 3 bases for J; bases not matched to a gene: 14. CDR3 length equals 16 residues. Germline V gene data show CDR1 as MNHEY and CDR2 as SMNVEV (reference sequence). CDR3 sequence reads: CASSPMAGSGGYEQYF. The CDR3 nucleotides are TGTGCCAGCAGCCCCATGGCGGGCTCAGGGGGCTACGAGCAGTACTTC.

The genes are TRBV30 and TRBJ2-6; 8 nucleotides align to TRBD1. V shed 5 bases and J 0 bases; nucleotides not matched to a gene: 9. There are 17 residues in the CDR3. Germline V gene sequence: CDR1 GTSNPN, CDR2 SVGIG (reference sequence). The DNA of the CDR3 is TGTGCCTGGCGCCTCCAGGGGGCCATCTCTGGGGCCAACGTCCTGACTTTC. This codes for CAWRLQGAISGANVLTF.

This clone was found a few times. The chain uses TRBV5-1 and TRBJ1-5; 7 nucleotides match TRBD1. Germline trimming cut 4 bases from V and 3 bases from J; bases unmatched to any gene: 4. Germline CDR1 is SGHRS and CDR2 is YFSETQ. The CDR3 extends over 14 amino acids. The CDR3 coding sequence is TGCGCCAGCAGCCAGGGGGGCGTCAATCAGCCCCAGCATTTT. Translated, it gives CASSQGGVNQPQHF. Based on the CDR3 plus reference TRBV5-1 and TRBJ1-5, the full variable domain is KAGVTQTPRYLIKTRGQQVTLSCSPISGHRSVSWYQQTPGQGLQFLFEYFSETQRNKGNFPGRFSGRQFSNSRSEMNVSTLELGDSALYLCASSQGGVNQPQHFGDGTRLSIL.

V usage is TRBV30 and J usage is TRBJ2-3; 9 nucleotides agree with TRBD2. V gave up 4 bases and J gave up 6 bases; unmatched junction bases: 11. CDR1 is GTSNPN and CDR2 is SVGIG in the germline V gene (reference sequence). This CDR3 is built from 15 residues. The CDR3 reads CAWNSLRGGRDTQYF. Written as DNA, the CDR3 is TGTGCCTGGAATAGTCTGCGGGGGGGCAGGGATACGCAGTATTTT.

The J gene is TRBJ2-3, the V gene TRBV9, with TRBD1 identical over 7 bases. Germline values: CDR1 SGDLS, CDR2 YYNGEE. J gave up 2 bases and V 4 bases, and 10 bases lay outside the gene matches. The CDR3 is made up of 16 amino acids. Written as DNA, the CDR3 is TGTGCCAGCAGCATAAGGTGGGGACAGATCACAGATACGCAGTATTTT. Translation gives CASSIRWGQITDTQYF.

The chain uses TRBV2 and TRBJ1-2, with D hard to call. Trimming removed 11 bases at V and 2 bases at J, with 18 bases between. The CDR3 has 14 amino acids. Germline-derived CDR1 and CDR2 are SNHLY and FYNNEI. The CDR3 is CASLVGVGNYGYTF. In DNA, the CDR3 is TGTGCCTCCCTCGTCGGGGTGGGGAACTATGGCTACACCTTC.

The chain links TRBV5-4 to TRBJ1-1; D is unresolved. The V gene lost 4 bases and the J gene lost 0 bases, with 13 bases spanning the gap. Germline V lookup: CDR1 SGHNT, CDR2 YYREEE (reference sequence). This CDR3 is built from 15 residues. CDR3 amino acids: CASSRQGQMNTEAFF. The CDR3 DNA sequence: TGTGCCAGCAGCAGACAAGGGCAGATGAACACTGAAGCTTTCTTT.

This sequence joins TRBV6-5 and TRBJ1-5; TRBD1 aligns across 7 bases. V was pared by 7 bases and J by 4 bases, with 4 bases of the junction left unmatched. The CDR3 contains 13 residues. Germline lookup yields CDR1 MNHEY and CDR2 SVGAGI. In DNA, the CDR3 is TGTGCCAGCACCCAGGGGGAGAATCAGCCCCAGCATTTT. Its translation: CASTQGENQPQHF.

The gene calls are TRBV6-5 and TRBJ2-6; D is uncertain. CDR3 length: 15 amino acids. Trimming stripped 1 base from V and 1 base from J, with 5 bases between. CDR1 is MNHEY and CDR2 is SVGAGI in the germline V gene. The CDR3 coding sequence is TGTGCCAGCAGTTACTTCCGTTCTGGGGCCAACGTCCTGACTTTC. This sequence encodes CASSYFRSGANVLTF.

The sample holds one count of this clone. CDR3 in DNA: TGTGCCAGCAGCTTAGAGACAGGAACCACCTACGAGCAGTACTTC. Translated: CASSLETGTTYEQYF. The chain uses TRBV7-2 and TRBJ2-7, with a tentative D call TRBD1 (6 bases). CDR3 size: 15 residues. V was trimmed by 1 base and J by 2 bases, leaving 12 bases between them. CDR1 is SGHTA, CDR2 FQGNSA, per germline.